This is a list of T cell receptor beta chains from one sample in a study of blood T cells in healthy people across ages. TCRdb reprocessed the 5' RACE reads with MiXCR, giving one entry per CDR3 protein. Of 540,000 or so distinct CDR3 sequences in the sample, around 24% were seen once. The same sample was also used in a study of T cells of mothers and their children.

The sample consisted of blood. All receptors derive from a boy aged 5-17 years in good health. CDR3s include the opening cysteine and the closing phenylalanine or tryptophan. The order of the fields is clone size, V gene, D gene, J gene, CDR3 DNA, CDR3 protein. D genes are given only for firm matches. A clone size is listed for some rows: how often the clone was seen (once, few, many), or a class if it is expanded.

.	TRBV6-5	TRBD2	TRBJ2-1	TGTGCCAGCAGTTACGAGGGACTAGCAGGGGAGCAGTTCTTC	CASSYEGLAGEQFF
many	TRBV7-9	.	TRBJ2-5	TGTGCCAGCAGCTTAGTCGGTTCGGAGACCCAGTACTTC	CASSLVGSETQYF
few	TRBV10-3	TRBD2	TRBJ2-7	TGTGCCATCAGTGAGTTACTAGCGGGTCACTACGAGCAGTACTTC	CAISELLAGHYEQYF
few	TRBV20-1	.	TRBJ1-2	TGCAGTGCGCCAGATTATGGCTACACCTTC	CSAPDYGYTF
.	TRBV15	TRBD1	TRBJ2-7	TGTGCCACCAGCAGAATCGACAGGGCCCACGAGCAGTACTTC	CATSRIDRAHEQYF
.	TRBV4-3	.	TRBJ2-7	TGCGCCAGCAGCCAAGATTCGTCAGGGATAACCTACGAGCAGTACTTC	CASSQDSSGITYEQYF
.	TRBV12-3/TRBV12-4	.	TRBJ2-7	TGTGCCAGTCGACTGTCATCTTCCTACGAGCAGTACTTC	CASRLSSSYEQYF
.	TRBV10-3	.	TRBJ2-1	TGTGCCATCAGCCAGGGGGGCGGGACCATCTTGGAGCAGTTCTTC	CAISQGGGTILEQFF
.	TRBV20-1	TRBD2	TRBJ2-3	TGCAGTGCCCTAGGGCCAGCGGGGAGCACAGATACGCAGTATTTT	CSALGPAGSTDTQYF
.	TRBV4-3	TRBD1	TRBJ2-7	TGCGCCAGCAGCCAATCCGGGACAGGGGGTTACGAGCAGTACTTC	CASSQSGTGGYEQYF
few	TRBV6-6	TRBD2	TRBJ2-3	TGTGCCAGCAGTTCCGGGGGGGGCATGGATACGCAGTATTTT	CASSSGGGMDTQYF
.	TRBV25-1	TRBD2	TRBJ2-1	TGTGCCAGCAGTGTGCGTGCTGGGGAGAATCTAGCGGGAGGTTACAATGAGCAGTTCTTC	CASSVRAGENLAGGYNEQFF
.	TRBV5-5	TRBD1	TRBJ1-2	TGTGCCAGCAGCTCTCGGAGGGGGCCCTATGGCTACACCTTC	CASSSRRGPYGYTF
few	TRBV4-3	TRBD2	TRBJ2-5	TGCGCCAGCAGCCAAGACCAAAGGGGACTAGCGGGGGAGACCCAGTACTTC	CASSQDQRGLAGETQYF
few	TRBV7-4	.	TRBJ1-5	TGTGCCAGCAGCTTAACTCGGACAGTTACATTTTGTAGTTCTCAGCCCCAGCATTTT	CASSLTRTVTFCSSQPQHF
few	TRBV4-3	.	TRBJ2-1	TGCACCAGCAGCCCCGAGGAGATTGGGAGCTCCTACAATGAGCAGTTCTTC	CTSSPEEIGSSYNEQFF
.	TRBV28	TRBD1	TRBJ2-7	TGTGCCAGCAATGACAGGGGGAGCTCCTACGAGCAGTACTTC	CASNDRGSSYEQYF
few	TRBV2	TRBD1	TRBJ1-2	TGTGCCAGCAGTCAGGGACAGGATCGTCGCTACACCTTC	CASSQGQDRRYTF
.	TRBV28	TRBD2	TRBJ2-7	TGTGCCAGCAGTGGGGAGGGGTCCCACTCCTACGAGCAGTACTTC	CASSGEGSHSYEQYF
few	TRBV7-9	TRBD2	TRBJ2-5	TGTGCCAGCAGCTTAAGACTAGCGGGGGTGGAGGAGACCCAGTACTTC	CASSLRLAGVEETQYF
.	TRBV6-6	.	TRBJ1-4	TGTGCCAGCAGTTACTGGTCGATCCGTCCTGAAAAACTGTTTTTT	CASSYWSIRPEKLFF
few	TRBV28	.	TRBJ2-1	TGTGCCGGCAGTTCCACAGCGATACTCTCCTACAATGAGCAGTTCTTC	CAGSSTAILSYNEQFF
few	TRBV6-2/TRBV6-3	.	TRBJ2-1	TGTGCCAGCAGTTTACAGGGAGTACGTGGTGAAGAGCAGTTCTTC	CASSLQGVRGEEQFF
.	TRBV6-6	.	TRBJ2-7	TGTGCCAGCAGCTACGACATAGGGCCCTACGAGCAGTACTTC	CASSYDIGPYEQYF
.	TRBV7-2	.	TRBJ2-3	TGTGCCAGCAGCTTAGCAGGGATAGCCACAGATACGCAGTATTTT	CASSLAGIATDTQYF
.	TRBV6-5	.	TRBJ1-6	TGTGCCAGCAGCAAGGACGGACATAATTCACCCCTCCACTTT	CASSKDGHNSPLHF
.	TRBV4-1	.	TRBJ2-7	TGCGCCAGCAGCCAAGGAGTTCTTACGTCCAGCGAGCAGTACTTC	CASSQGVLTSSEQYF
.	TRBV2	TRBD2	TRBJ2-3	TGTGCCAGCAGGAAACGTAGCGGGATCGTCACAGATACGCAGTATTTT	CASRKRSGIVTDTQYF